This T cell receptor (beta chain) appears in the sequencing data of a study of T cells in Graves' hyperthyroidism and ophthalmopathy. This clonotype was seen at least ten times. The antigen remains undetermined. Germline V gives CDR1 SGHDN, CDR2 FVKESK. The length of the CDR3 is 16 residues. V was pared by 0 bases and J by 4 bases, with 15 bases between. Study-wide points: The blood repertoire included most of the expanded thyroid clonotypes above 0.001.

Ophthalmopathy patients showed a Clinical Activity Score of at least 3, NOSPECS grade of at least 4 and duration under 3 months. Exclusion of patients followed from uncontrolled infection, other autoimmune disease, pregnancy or lactation. Clinical symptoms, serum thyroxine, TRAb, thyroid ultrasound and orbital computed tomography established diagnosis. TCR beta CDR3 regions were amplified from RNA. First-round RT-PCR of the TCR CDR3 relied on the HTBI primer set. TCRdb re-analysed the multiplex PCR reads in MiXCR, keeping a single row per CDR3 protein. The table has hundreds of thousands of distinct CDR3 sequences, roughly 15% seen once.

Sequenced: blood. The rearrangement uses TRBV14 and TRBJ2-5, with D maybe TRBD2 (7 bases). The sequence derives from a woman in her 50s with Graves' ophthalmopathy. CDR3 protein: CASSQERGASGETQYF. CDR3 sequence (DNA): TGTGCCAGCAGCCAAGAACGGGGGGCGTCGGGAGAGACCCAGTACTTC.